The next 7 T cell receptor beta chains were all read from a single sample in a study of cytomegalovirus exposure and HLA in healthy donors. The PCR had 60 Vbeta and 13 Jbeta primers. Sequencing was performed with immunoSEQ multiplex PCR; in TCRdb, only in-frame clones are kept and a portion is missing. The sample carries some 110,000 clones, around 80% recorded once. The sequenced sample was PBMCs. The receptor set was obtained from a man aged 25 to 45 in good health and CMV-seropositive.

This clone showed up just a few times. This chain connects TRBV6-5 to TRBJ2-5; TRBD2 matches at 12 bases. Germline V gives CDR1 MNHEY, CDR2 SVGAGI. With V trimmed by 9 bases and J by 2 bases, 4 bases remained unmatched. The CDR3 covers 14 residues. For the CDR3, the DNA is TGTGCCAGTAAACTAGCGGGGGGACAAGAGACCCAGTACTTC. This sequence encodes CASKLAGGQETQYF.

The CDR3 region has the DNA TGTGCCAGCAGCTTTGGACAGAGGGGCCAGCCCCAGCATTTT. This gives the protein CASSFGQRGQPQHF. This chain links TRBV7-2 with TRBJ1-5; possibly TRBD1 for D (6 bases). The CDR3 extends over 14 amino acids. Trimming took off 3 bases at V and 7 bases at J, with 13 bases between the two ends. The germline gives CDR1 SGHTA, CDR2 FQGNSA.

This clone showed up just once. V usage is TRBV5-1 and J usage is TRBJ2-7; 7 bases agree with TRBD1. With V trimmed by 2 bases and J by 3 bases, 5 bases remained unmatched. This CDR3 comprises 14 residues. Germline V gene sequence: CDR1 SGHRS, CDR2 YFSETQ. The CDR3 spells CASSLETGFYEQYF. CDR3 in DNA: TGCGCCAGCAGCTTAGAGACAGGGTTCTACGAGCAGTACTTC.

A few counts support this clone. The chain is built from TRBV2 and TRBJ2-3, with TRBD2 matching 12 bases. The CDR3 runs to 17 residues. Trimming at V came to 4 bases and at J to 4 bases, leaving 9 bases not matched to a gene. Germline assignment: CDR1 SNHLY and CDR2 FYNNEI. The CDR3 reads CASSGPPLAGGPDTQYF. CDR3 sequence (DNA): TGTGCCAGCAGTGGGCCGCCACTAGCGGGGGGCCCAGATACGCAGTATTTT.

This chain links TRBV7-9 with TRBJ1-4; D might be TRBD1 (5 bases). The germline V gene encodes CDR1 SEHNR and CDR2 FQNEAQ (reference sequence). Trimming took 2 bases from V and 7 from J, leaving 14 bases between them. CDR3 length equals 15 residues. As DNA, the CDR3 is TGTGCCAGCAGCTTATTTCTGACAGAGGTTGAAAAACTGTTTTTT. Protein product: CASSLFLTEVEKLFF.

The genes are TRBV5-1 and TRBJ2-3; tentatively, D is TRBD2 (6 bases). Germline CDR1 is SGHRS and CDR2 is YFSETQ. Trimming pared 0 bases from V and 2 bases from J, leaving 13 bases between. This CDR3 contains 16 residues. CDR3 in DNA: TGCGCCAGCAGCTTGGAGGCTAGCGCATACACAGATACGCAGTATTTT. This translates into CASSLEASAYTDTQYF.

This clone was detected a few times. This chain connects TRBV5-8 to TRBJ2-3, with 12 bases aligning to TRBD2. The CDR3 length is 16 residues. V was clipped by 4 bases and J by 2 bases; unmatched bases: 5. From germline, CDR1 is SGHTS and CDR2 YDEGEE. This CDR3 reads CASSMTSGGYTDTQYF. The CDR3 DNA reads TGTGCCAGCAGCATGACTAGCGGGGGCTACACAGATACGCAGTATTTT.